The TCR beta chain described here comes from a study of glioma-infiltrating T cells after dendritic cell vaccination (TCRdb year 2016). Concerning the study at large: The cohort included some 15 glioblastoma patients drawn from Phase I and II dendritic cell vaccination trials, of whom 9 were newly diagnosed and 6 had recurrent disease. Survival after dendritic cell vaccination was correlated with TCR sequencing metrics, such as TIL content and the overlap between tumor and blood repertoires. Tumor-infiltrating lymphocyte content was quantified and tumor and blood repertoires were compared in dendritic cell-vaccinated glioblastoma patients by deep sequencing of TCR beta CDR3 regions. The vaccine was prepared from monocyte-derived dendritic cells that were cultured for seven days with IL-4 and GM-CSF and then pulsed overnight with autologous tumor lysate. Autologous tumor lysate-pulsed dendritic cell vaccination was administered to the patients between the early 2000s and the early 2010s. Three intradermal dendritic cell vaccine injections were administered to patients at biweekly intervals in the arm below the axilla. Points the paper makes about the study in general: The TCR overlap response model with three groups was called speculative and said to need prospective validation. TCR clonality showed no direct relationship with survival, which suggests that a diverse polyclonal response may matter. The cohort was small and heterogeneous, few patients had complete blood and tumor sets, and even fewer had initial-recurrent tumor pairs. After dendritic cell vaccination, a higher estimated pretreatment TIL content predicted longer time to progression and longer overall survival.

What this sample's time point label stands for: after dendritic cell vaccination, including at tumor progression/relapse. Patients were selected on the basis of adequate residual fresh-frozen tumor tissue and more than two years of available survival data. Although molecular status otherwise differed among the glioblastoma patients, no patient had an isocitrate dehydrogenase mutation. PBMC were collected before vaccination, two weeks after the third vaccination, and at tumor progression if progression occurred. The Qiagen DNeasy Blood extraction Kit was used for extraction of genomic DNA. The immunoSEQ assay amplified TCRB CDR3 regions from roughly 2 micrograms of genomic DNA, or from all available DNA when less than that amount was available. For multiplex PCR, 60 forward primers for TCR V beta segments and 13 reverse primers for J beta segments were used. To estimate the number of reads per starting template, synthetic control templates were added to each sample at limiting dilution. The Illumina HiSeq System generated 87 bp sequencing reads. Per the original workflow: To remove PCR and sequencing errors, closely related sequences were merged with a nearest neighbor algorithm. TCR overlap was measured as the percentage of unique tumor TCR beta sequences also present in the same patient's peripheral blood. Sourced from immuneACCESS, this table was stored by TCRdb with only in-frame sequences that have V and J called. A share of the clones is absent; for the studies checked, an unresolved V gene accounts for under half, and the remainder has no known explanation. The V and J calls and clone size were taken over from that table, and D and trimming were inferred from the DNA. This sample holds approximately 110,000 clones; around 89% were observed only once. Over 2.5% of the sample rests with the top ten.

As to this clone: Its antigen is still unknown. No much larger clonotype is one base removed from it; base qualities were not supplied.

From its cysteine to its phenylalanine, the CDR3 spans 11 amino acids. CDR3 DNA only is kept here, 33 bases in frame from base 1. The CDR1 and CDR2 encoded by the germline V gene (reference sequence) are DFQATT and SNEGSKA. V sheds 3 bases and J sheds 4 bases, leaving 7 bases between their ends. This specimen was blood, taken after dendritic cell vaccination. The clonotype was recovered from a human donor with glioblastoma. The rearrangement joined TRBV20-1 to TRBJ2-7, with no confidently assigned D gene. The bases read TGCAGTGCTAGTAGCCAGTACGAGCAGTACTTC. It specifies CSASSQYEQYF.